The present T cell receptor (beta chain) was sequenced within a study of chemoradiotherapy in HPV16-positive cancers. The V gene lost 2 bases and the J gene lost 0 bases, with 19 bases spanning the gap. Germline lookup yields CDR1 LNHDA and CDR2 SQIVND (reference sequence). This CDR3 comprises 18 residues. Method: immunoSEQ multiplex PCR; TCRdb's copy keeps in-frame clones and lacks some. The sample holds about 20,000 clones, around nine tenths seen once. The chain links TRBV19 to TRBJ1-2; tentative D call: TRBD1 (5 bases). The receptor comes from a human donor with HPV-associated anogenital cancer. The material was blood, obtained from a patient who underwent chemoradiotherapy. CDR3 amino acids: CASSIIWDHARSNYGYTF. CDR3 coding DNA: TGTGCCAGTAGTATAATATGGGACCACGCACGATCTAACTATGGCTACACCTTC.